The 15 T cell receptor beta chains below were found in one sample sequenced in a study of blood T cell repertoires in COVID-19. TCRdb keeps only in-frame clones here, not all; method: immunoSEQ multiplex PCR. The sample lists roughly 170,000 clones, 70% to 90% occurring once. Sequencing input: peripheral blood. Receptor source: a man in his forties who had recovered from COVID-19.

This rearrangement joins TRBV6-5 to TRBJ2-7; 11 positions agree with TRBD1. Germline V gene sequence: CDR1 MNHEY, CDR2 SVGAGI. The CDR3 has 15 residues. With V trimmed by 2 bases and J by 5 bases, 5 bases remained unmatched. CDR3 DNA sequence: TGTGCCAGCAGTTACGCCGGGACAGGGGGTCACGAGCAGTACTTC. This encodes CASSYAGTGGHEQYF.

The chain has TRBV4-2 and TRBJ2-7; TRBD1 agrees at 8 bases. From germline, CDR1 is LGHNA and CDR2 YNFKEQ. The CDR3 spans 17 residues. The junction had 11 bases not matched to a gene; V was cut back by 2 bases and J by 2 bases. The CDR3 region is CASSQLAGTGHTYEQYF. The CDR3 DNA sequence: TGTGCCAGCAGCCAATTGGCCGGGACAGGCCACACCTACGAGCAGTACTTC.

This clone appeared a single time. V usage is TRBV6-5 and J usage is TRBJ1-1; tentative D call: TRBD1 (5 bases). From germline, CDR1 is MNHEY and CDR2 SVGAGI. Trimming removed 6 bases at V and 4 bases at J, with 15 bases between. This CDR3 has 14 amino acids. CDR3 coding DNA: TGTGCCAGCAGACAGGCCTCGGAGGGCACTGAAGCTTTCTTT. Amino acid sequence: CASRQASEGTEAFF.

The rearrangement links TRBV4-2 to TRBJ1-6; D remains ambiguous. CDR3 length equals 12 residues. Germline values: CDR1 LGHNA, CDR2 YNFKEQ. The V and J ends lost 1 base and 11 bases respectively, with 6 bases between them. CDR3 sequence reads: CASSQGRAPLHF. Written as DNA, the CDR3 is TGTGCCAGCAGCCAAGGGAGGGCACCCCTCCACTTT.

This chain uses TRBV7-6 with TRBJ2-3, with a weak D call TRBD2 (6 bases). CDR3 length: 14 residues. V was cut by 2 bases and J by 4 bases, with 10 bases left in between. Germline V gives CDR1 SGHVS, CDR2 FNYEAQ. CDR3: CASSLLGGADTQYF. Written as DNA, the CDR3 is TGTGCCAGCAGCTTACTGGGGGGTGCAGATACGCAGTATTTT.

The V call is TRBV5-5, the J call TRBJ1-2, with TRBD1 as a possible D gene (5 bases). V was clipped by 0 bases and J by 4 bases, with 10 bases between them. Germline lookup yields CDR1 SGHKS and CDR2 YYEKEE (reference sequence). CDR3 length: 14 residues. For the CDR3, the DNA is TGTGCCAGCAGCTTGGGGGGACTGGGCTATGGCTACACCTTC. Residues: CASSLGGLGYGYTF.

The chain joins TRBV5-1 to TRBJ1-4, with D hard to call. The V end was cut by 0 bases, the J end by 5 bases, with 5 bases between. The CDR3 is 13 residues long. The germline CDR1 and CDR2 sequences are SGHRS and YFSETQ. The CDR3 DNA is TGCGCCAGCAGCTTGGGACTCAATGAAAAACTGTTTTTT. The encoded protein is CASSLGLNEKLFF.

In its sample, this clone was seen once. V gene TRBV10-3 combines with J gene TRBJ2-5, with 12 bases that match TRBD1. The CDR3 sequence is 18 residues long. Germline CDR1 reads ENHRY; CDR2 reads SYGVKD. V was clipped by 0 bases and J by 4 bases; unmatched bases: 9. CDR3 in DNA: TGTGCCATCAGTGAGTCTTCGGGACAGGGGGCGCGGGGAGAGACCCAGTACTTC. Its protein product is CAISESSGQGARGETQYF.

The V gene is TRBV19, the J gene TRBJ1-3; the D gene is possibly TRBD1 (5 bases). This CDR3 region has 13 residues. V was clipped by 5 bases and J by 3 bases, with 8 bases between them. Germline lookup yields CDR1 LNHDA and CDR2 SQIVND (reference sequence). CDR3 in DNA: TGTGCCAGTAGTTGGGGCTTTGGAAACACCATATATTTT. It is translated as CASSWGFGNTIYF.

This chain joins TRBV11-2 and TRBJ2-4; TRBD1 is a possible D gene (6 bases). The CDR3 extends over 17 amino acids. V lost 4 bases, J lost 1 base, and 17 bases lay in between. CDR1 SGHAT and CDR2 FQNNGV come from the germline V gene. The DNA of the CDR3 is TGTGCCAGCAGCTCCGTCGCCTCAGGGGTTGCCAAAAACATTCAGTACTTC. Translated: CASSSVASGVAKNIQYF.

The rearrangement joins TRBV15 to TRBJ1-4, with D uncertain. This CDR3 is built from 13 residues. Germline V gene data show CDR1 as LNHNV and CDR2 as YYDKDF (reference sequence). CDR3 DNA sequence: TGTGCTTCTCGTCGAGTGCATAATGAAAAACTGTTTTTT. Its protein is CASRRVHNEKLFF.

The chain uses TRBV9 and TRBJ1-1; 9 positions agree with TRBD1. CDR3 length: 12 amino acids. CDR1 is SGDLS and CDR2 is YYNGEE in the germline V gene. Unmatched junction bases numbered 5, after V lost 4 bases and J lost 10 bases. The CDR3 sequence is CASSSDRGRAFF. The CDR3 region has the DNA TGTGCCAGCAGCTCCGACAGGGGGAGAGCTTTCTTT. Using reference TRBV9 and TRBJ1-1 for the parts outside the CDR3, the full variable domain is DSGVTQTPKHLITATGQRVTLRCSPRSGDLSVYWYQQSLDQGLQFLIQYYNGEERAKGNILERFSAQQFPDLHSELNLSSLELGDSALYFCASSSDRGRAFFGQGTRLTVV.

This clone was recorded once. This chain joins TRBV28 and TRBJ2-2, with TRBD1 matching 11 bases. V trimming: 3 bases; J trimming: 6 bases; junction bases outside the gene matches: 6. Germline CDR1 is MDHEN and CDR2 is SYDVKM. This CDR3 has 16 residues. The DNA of the CDR3 is TGTGCCAGCAGTTTCGGACAGGGGGCCGGGGCCGGGGAGCTGTTTTTT. As protein: CASSFGQGAGAGELFF.

This rearrangement joins TRBV3-1 (or the pseudogene TRBV3-2) to TRBJ1-2, with 11 bases that match TRBD1. The germline V gene has CDR1 LGHDT and CDR2 YNNKEL (reference sequence). The CDR3 has 15 amino acids. Trimming cost V 2 bases and J 6 bases; bases outside gene matches: 5. CDR3 sequence reads: CASSQPGQGGNGYTF. The CDR3 nucleotides are TGTGCCAGCAGCCAACCGGGACAGGGGGGAAATGGCTACACCTTC.

The V and J genes are TRBV28 and TRBJ1-5; TRBD1 might be the D (6 bases). The germline CDR1 and CDR2 sequences are MDHEN and SYDVKM. Deletions cut 4 bases from V and 8 bases from J, with 18 bases between. There are 15 residues in the CDR3. Here the CDR3 DNA reads TGTGCCAGCAGTTCTGGGGGGGCCGTGCCCAAGCCCCAGCATTTT. Protein product: CASSSGGAVPKPQHF.